This TCR beta chain was observed in a study of blood T cell repertoires in COVID-19. Overall study context: The United States, Italy and Spain provided the acute and convalescent COVID-19 samples. PBMCs, B-cell-depleted T cells, or T cells provided the cDNA or gDNA that made up the material.

Libraries were prepared by immunoSEQ multiplex PCR; TCRdb keeps only in-frame clonotypes and omits some of them. The data hold 200,000 to 250,000 clones, with 80% to 90% observed a single time. Trimming cost V 3 bases and J 1 base, with 9 bases left between them. The V gene's germline CDR1 is MNHEY and CDR2 SVGEGT. The length of the CDR3 is 14 residues. The clonotype originates from a woman in her 40s with acute COVID-19. Sequenced sample: PBMCs or T cells enriched from blood (not recorded which). The rearrangement joins TRBV6-2 or TRBV6-3 to TRBJ2-5; D is ambiguous. The CDR3 loop is CASSYLASQETQYF. The CDR3 nucleotides are TGTGCCAGCAGTTATCTGGCCAGCCAAGAGACCCAGTACTTC.